Presented here are 19 T cell receptor beta chains from one specimen sequenced in a study of blood T cells in healthy people across ages. The second PCR ran about 6 to 11 cycles with a sample-barcoded 5' primer and J-beta primers. TCRdb used MiXCR to reprocess the 5' RACE reads, holding one entry per CDR3 protein. The table includes around 820,000 distinct CDR3 sequences, 25% detected once. This sample also appeared in a second study, on T cells of mothers and their children.

Sequenced: blood. These receptors all stem from a boy aged 5-17 years in good health.

V is TRBV12-3 or TRBV12-4 and J is TRBJ2-7; D is possibly TRBD1 (5 bases). The CDR3 contains 13 residues. V lost 6 bases to trimming and J lost 6 bases, with 15 bases between them. For the CDR3, the DNA is TGTGCCAGCAGGTACCTCCCCAGGGTCGAGCAGTACTTC. Translating it yields CASRYLPRVEQYF.

The sample holds a few counts of this clonotype. The chain carries TRBV29-1 and TRBJ2-2; D is undetermined. This CDR3 is 11 amino acids long. Germline CDR1 and CDR2: SQVTM and ANQGSEA. V was shortened by 0 bases and J by 7 bases, with 3 bases between the two germline ends. The CDR3 reads CSVEDDGELFF. The CDR3, as DNA: TGCAGCGTTGAAGATGACGGGGAGCTGTTTTTT.

This clonotype was observed a handful of times. The J gene is TRBJ1-3, the V gene TRBV7-2, with D hard to call. The V end lost 5 bases, the J end lost 1 base, and 9 bases lay between the germline ends. The CDR3 is 14 amino acids. Germline CDR1 is SGHTA and CDR2 is FQGNSA. The CDR3 reads CASSPQPSGNTIYF. The CDR3 nucleotides are TGTGCCAGCAGCCCACAGCCTTCTGGAAACACCATATATTTT.

The table lists this clonotype with a few counts. The chain links TRBV5-1 to TRBJ2-1; 7 positions agree with TRBD2. V trimming: 4 bases; J trimming: 0 bases; junction bases outside the gene matches: 4. Germline V gene sequence: CDR1 SGHRS, CDR2 YFSETQ. The CDR3 is made up of 15 amino acids. DNA of the CDR3: TGCGCCAGCAGCACGCGGGGGATCTCCTACAATGAGCAGTTCTTC. This sequence encodes CASSTRGISYNEQFF.

This clonotype was counted between two and nine times. The chain employs TRBV24-1 and TRBJ2-7; 7 nucleotides match TRBD1. Looked up from germline, CDR1 is KGHDR and CDR2 is SFDVKD. V shed 4 bases, J shed 6 bases, and the junction held 8 bases outside the gene matches. The CDR3 sequence is 14 residues long. In DNA, the CDR3 is TGTGCCACCAGTGACCCGGCCTCAGGGGGCGAGCAGTACTTC. Translating it yields CATSDPASGGEQYF.

The chain uses TRBV4-1 and TRBJ2-1; D is uncertain. Germline V lookup: CDR1 MGHRA, CDR2 YSYEKL. V lost 1 base and J 6 bases, leaving 10 bases between the germline ends. The CDR3 runs to 14 residues. This CDR3 is CASSQVEVGNEQFF. The CDR3 nucleotides are TGCGCCAGCAGCCAAGTAGAGGTGGGCAATGAGCAGTTCTTC.

CDR3 protein: CASSVGPGTNHPVNTIYF. The CDR3 nucleotides read TGTGCCAGCAGCGTAGGCCCGGGGACCAACCATCCGGTAAACACCATATATTTT. The genes are TRBV9 and TRBJ1-3; D perhaps matches TRBD1 (5 bases). Between the trimmed V and J ends, which lost 0 bases and 6 bases, there was a span of 22 bases. CDR1 and CDR2 (germline): SGDLS, YYNGEE. The CDR3 consists of 18 residues.

This clonotype was recorded a few times. This chain connects TRBV9 to TRBJ2-5, with unresolved D. V was pared by 0 bases and J by 2 bases, with 11 bases between. Germline V gene sequence: CDR1 SGDLS, CDR2 YYNGEE. The CDR3 length is 15 residues. The CDR3 DNA is TGTGCCAGCAGCGTAGGCCCAGCACAACAAGAGACCCAGTACTTC. It is translated as CASSVGPAQQETQYF.

Remarks on this clonotype: The conserved phenylalanine or tryptophan is not found at the CDR3 terminus, so this likely reflects a read error. This chain links TRBV29-1 with TRBJ2-7; 7 bases are a match to TRBD1. After removal of 6 bases from V and 2 bases from J, the junction contained 4 bases not matched to a gene. This CDR3 is built from 12 residues. The germline V gene encodes CDR1 SQVTM and CDR2 ANQGSEA. CDR3 amino acids: CSVLGQTYEQYS. CDR3 sequence (DNA): TGCAGCGTGCTGGGACAGACCTACGAGCAGTACTCC.

This clonotype was counted at least ten times. V and J are TRBV7-3 and TRBJ2-5; a weak D match, TRBD1 (6 bases). Trimming removed 3 bases at V and 2 bases at J, with 7 bases between. This CDR3 region has 13 residues. Germline lookup yields CDR1 SGHTA and CDR2 FQGTGA. CDR3 region: CASSLGAQETQYF. The CDR3 DNA sequence: TGTGCCAGCAGCTTGGGGGCACAAGAGACCCAGTACTTC.

The genes are TRBV24-1 and TRBJ2-5; 11 positions agree with TRBD2. The germline gives CDR1 KGHDR, CDR2 SFDVKD. The CDR3 consists of 15 residues. V dropped 4 bases and J dropped 5; count of bases not matched to a gene: 5. CDR3 region: CATSEGTSGVETQYF. CDR3 nucleotide sequence: TGTGCCACCAGTGAGGGGACTAGCGGTGTGGAGACCCAGTACTTC.

The chain is built from TRBV24-1 and TRBJ2-1; 11 nucleotides agree with TRBD1. CDR1 is KGHDR, CDR2 SFDVKD, per germline. J was trimmed by 7 bases and V by 2 bases; bases with no gene match: 3. This CDR3 comprises 15 residues. The CDR3 reads CATSDYGQGANEQFF. In nucleotides, the CDR3 is TGTGCCACCAGTGATTATGGACAGGGGGCAAATGAGCAGTTCTTC.

The table lists this clonotype with a few counts. V usage is TRBV20-1 and J usage is TRBJ2-1, with D hard to call. The CDR3 is 11 amino acids. Per germline, CDR1 DFQATT and CDR2 SNEGSKA (reference sequence). V lost 6 bases, J lost 3 bases, and 6 bases lay in between. CDR3 loop: CSAIYYNEQFF. For the CDR3, the DNA is TGCAGTGCGATATACTACAATGAGCAGTTCTTC.

The V gene is TRBV6-6, the J gene TRBJ1-1; TRBD1 aligns across 7 bases. The V gene's germline CDR1 is MNHNY and CDR2 SVGAGI (reference sequence). The CDR3 is made up of 15 amino acids. The V and J ends lost 2 bases and 3 bases, in that order; junction bases with no gene match: 6. The CDR3 here is CASSYEQGPYTEAFF. The DNA of the CDR3 is TGTGCCAGCAGTTACGAACAGGGGCCATACACTGAAGCTTTCTTT.

In the case of this clonotype: A read error may be the cause here, since a much bigger clone is one base away. The genes are TRBV7-2 and TRBJ2-3; no clear D. Deletions cut 6 bases from V and 0 bases from J, with 13 bases between. In germline, CDR1 is SGHTA, CDR2 FQGNSA. The CDR3 consists of 15 residues. The CDR3: CASRAGATSTDTQYF. The DNA for the CDR3 is TGTGCCAGCAGGGCTGGCGCAACTAGCACAGATACGCAGTATTTT.

This clonotype was seen only a few times. The rearrangement links TRBV29-1 to TRBJ1-4; D ambiguous. V dropped 2 bases and J dropped 6 bases, with 7 bases sitting between them. CDR3 length: 12 residues. Germline CDR1 SQVTM, CDR2 ANQGSEA. The CDR3 DNA reads TGCAGCGTTGAAAAGGCGGATGAAAAACTGTTTTTT. Amino acids: CSVEKADEKLFF.

This clonotype occurred a few times. The J gene is TRBJ2-1, the V gene TRBV7-9, with 10 positions matching TRBD1. Germline CDR1 reads SEHNR; CDR2 reads FQNEAQ (reference sequence). Losses at the gene ends were 4 bases for V and 3 bases for J; bases not matched to a gene: 6. The CDR3 contains 16 residues. The CDR3: CASSWDRGWSYNEQFF. In DNA, the CDR3 is TGTGCCAGCAGCTGGGACAGGGGCTGGAGCTACAATGAGCAGTTCTTC.

The chain joins TRBV5-1 to TRBJ2-7; 12 nucleotides match TRBD2. The germline gives CDR1 SGHRS, CDR2 YFSETQ. The CDR3 covers 19 residues. Unmatched junction bases numbered 15, after V lost 4 bases and J lost 1 base. Written as DNA, the CDR3 is TGCGCCAGCAGCCCGGCCAAAACTAGCGGGGGGCCCTCTTCCTACGAGCAGTACTTC. The encoded protein is CASSPAKTSGGPSSYEQYF.

The chain links TRBV6-1 to TRBJ2-7; tentatively, D is TRBD2 (6 bases). This CDR3 region has 13 residues. V was cut by 4 bases and J by 3 bases, with 10 bases left in between. Germline V gives CDR1 MNHNS, CDR2 SASEGT. CDR3 sequence: CASSGGLIYEQYF. The DNA of the CDR3 is TGTGCCAGCAGTGGGGGACTCATCTACGAGCAGTACTTC.